Below are 22 T cell receptor beta chains sequenced from a single sample in a study of PD-L1 blockade in urothelial cancer. Time point specified: pretreatment peripheral blood. The assay was immunoSEQ multiplex PCR, and TCRdb's table has in-frame clones only and misses some. Here the sample spans more than 45,000 clones, around 86% being singletons. The sequenced sample was PBMCs, obtained around atezolizumab (anti-PD-L1) treatment. All receptors derive from a middle-aged man with urothelial cancer.

The CDR3 bases are TGTGCCAGCAGTCCCAGCCTAGCGGGGGCCTACAATGAGCAGTTCTTC. This codes for CASSPSLAGAYNEQFF. The gene calls are TRBV27 and TRBJ2-1; 10 nucleotides line up with TRBD2. After removal of 5 bases from V and 2 bases from J, the junction contained 6 bases not matched to a gene. Germline lookup yields CDR1 MNHEY and CDR2 SMNVEV (reference sequence). The CDR3 has 16 amino acids.

The chain uses TRBV5-1 and TRBJ2-5, with 8 bases identical to TRBD2. The J segment lost 2 bases and the V segment lost 1 base, leaving 10 bases of the junction unmatched. Germline CDR1 reads SGHRS; CDR2 reads YFSETQ. The CDR3 consists of 17 residues. The DNA of the CDR3 is TGCGCCAGCAGCTTGTCCTATACAGCGGGAGTTCAAGAGACCCAGTACTTC. The encoded protein is CASSLSYTAGVQETQYF.

V gene TRBV10-1 combines with J gene TRBJ2-3; 13 bases align to TRBD2. There are 22 residues in the CDR3. Germline loops: CDR1 WNHNN, CDR2 SYGVQD (reference sequence). J lost 0 bases, V lost 10 bases, and 25 bases had no gene match. The CDR3 DNA follows: TGCGCCATTGGAAGGGGGGACCGACCAGGGACTAGCGGGATAAAAAGCACAGATACGCAGTATTTT. This codes for CAIGRGDRPGTSGIKSTDTQYF.

The V and J genes are TRBV2 and TRBJ1-1; D gene unclear. This CDR3 region has 15 residues. The V and J ends lost 1 base and 7 bases respectively, with 16 bases between them. CDR1 and CDR2 from the germline V gene are SNHLY and FYNNEI. The CDR3 region has the DNA TGTGCCAGCAGTGAAGGGGGAAGGGTGGCGGGTGAAGCTTTCTTT. Protein: CASSEGGRVAGEAFF.

The chain links TRBV27 to TRBJ2-5; 13 nucleotides line up with TRBD2. Germline CDR1 reads MNHEY; CDR2 reads SMNVEV (reference sequence). The V and J ends lost 3 bases and 9 bases, in that order; junction bases with no gene match: 7. The CDR3 is 15 amino acids. The CDR3 DNA is TGTGCCAGCAGTTTTAGGACTAGCGGGGGTTCGGCCCAGTACTTC. The encoded protein is CASSFRTSGGSAQYF.

This clone has just a few counts. V and J are TRBV2 and TRBJ1-1; weak D call: TRBD1 (5 bases). With 4 bases removed from V and 5 bases from J, the gap between germline ends came to 11 bases. Germline lookup yields CDR1 SNHLY and CDR2 FYNNEI. The CDR3 is 13 residues long. Here the CDR3 reads CASSGGRQTEAFF. Written as DNA, the CDR3 is TGTGCCAGCAGTGGCGGCAGACAGACTGAAGCTTTCTTT.

The chain couples TRBV2 to TRBJ2-3, with 9 bases matching TRBD1. This CDR3 region has 15 residues. Germline CDR1 and CDR2: SNHLY and FYNNEI. With V trimmed by 6 bases and J by 3 bases, 7 bases remained unmatched. CDR3 region: CASRDPGQGTDTQYF. CDR3 DNA sequence: TGTGCCAGCAGGGACCCGGGACAGGGTACAGATACGCAGTATTTT. Looking up the rest from reference TRBV2 and TRBJ2-3 gives the full variable domain: EPEVTQTPSHQVTQMGQEVILRCVPISNHLYFYWYRQILGQKVEFLVSFYNNEISEKSEIFDDQFSVERPDGSNFTLKIRSTKLEDSAMYFCASRDPGQGTDTQYFGPGTRLTVL.

This chain uses TRBV18 with TRBJ1-5, with TRBD1 as a possible D gene (6 bases). The V and J ends lost 4 bases and 5 bases respectively, with 15 bases between them. Germline CDR1 reads KGHSH; CDR2 reads LQKENI. CDR3 length equals 15 residues. The CDR3 DNA follows: TGTGCCAGCTCACTATCACAGGGATGGGATCAGCCCCAGCATTTT. The encoded protein is CASSLSQGWDQPQHF.

The J gene is TRBJ2-5, the V gene TRBV29-1; D is unclear. Between the trimmed V and J ends, which lost 4 bases and 1 base, there was a span of 10 bases. Germline assignment: CDR1 SQVTM and CDR2 ANQGSEA. The CDR3 loop spans 13 amino acids. The CDR3 DNA reads TGCAGCGTTGGGGCTATTCGCCAAGAGACCCAGTACTTC. Translation gives CSVGAIRQETQYF.

This clone was detected only a few times. This sequence joins TRBV5-8 and TRBJ2-7, with TRBD1 matching over 9 bases. The CDR3 covers 15 residues. The germline gives CDR1 SGHTS, CDR2 YDEGEE. V dropped 4 bases and J dropped 2; count of bases not matched to a gene: 7. This CDR3 is CASSRTGARAYEQYV. In nucleotides, the CDR3 is TGTGCCAGCAGCCGGACAGGGGCGAGAGCCTACGAGCAGTACGTC.

This rearrangement joins TRBV5-1 to TRBJ2-6, with 7 bases matching TRBD1. This CDR3 region has 18 residues. V shed 2 bases and J 0 bases; nucleotides not matched to a gene: 8. Looked up from germline, CDR1 is SGHRS and CDR2 is YFSETQ. DNA of the CDR3: TGCGCCAGCAGCTTTTCGACAGGGCTATACTCTGGGGCCAACGTCCTGACTTTC. It yields the protein CASSFSTGLYSGANVLTF.

The chain carries TRBV15 and TRBJ1-2; TRBD1 aligns across 7 bases. V was pared by 1 base and J by 3 bases, with 5 bases of the junction left unmatched. Germline values: CDR1 LNHNV, CDR2 YYDKDF (reference sequence). The CDR3 covers 15 residues. The CDR3 loop is CATSRVDRVYYGYTF. For the CDR3, the DNA is TGTGCCACCAGCAGAGTAGACAGGGTATACTATGGCTACACCTTC.

This clone was seen a few times. This chain connects TRBV7-6 to TRBJ1-4, with D perhaps matching TRBD1 (6 bases). The CDR3 has 13 residues. Germline values: CDR1 SGHVS, CDR2 FNYEAQ. Between the trimmed V and J ends, which lost 5 bases and 8 bases, there was a span of 12 bases. CDR3 DNA: TGTGCCAGCAGCCAAGGGGGAATGGAAAAACTGTTTTTT. Translation: CASSQGGMEKLFF. Together with reference TRBV7-6 and TRBJ1-4, the CDR3 gives the full variable domain: GAGVSQSPRYKVTKRGQDVALRCDPISGHVSLYWYRQALGQGPEFLTYFNYEAQQDKSGLPNDRFSAERPEGSISTLTIQRTEQRDSAMYRCASSQGGMEKLFFGSGTQLSVL.

CDR3 sequence (DNA): TGTGCCAGCTCTGTTCGGACAGTTGAAAATTCACCCCTCCACTTT. Encoded protein: CASSVRTVENSPLHF. The rearrangement uses TRBV5-6 and TRBJ1-6, with TRBD1 as a possible D gene (6 bases). V was clipped by 7 bases and J by 7 bases, with 18 bases between them. CDR1 and CDR2 from the germline V gene are SGHDT and YYEEEE. This CDR3 has 15 amino acids.

The chain recombines TRBV4-1 with TRBJ1-2, with a possible D match to TRBD1 (6 bases). This CDR3 region has 15 residues. Trimming took 5 bases from V and 2 from J, leaving 15 bases between them. Germline V gene lookup returns CDR1 MGHRA and CDR2 YSYEKL. Here the CDR3 reads CASSTRLQGNYGYTF. The CDR3 nucleotides are TGCGCCAGCAGCACACGGCTACAGGGCAACTATGGCTACACCTTC.

This clone is a singleton in its sample. The chain couples TRBV4-1 to TRBJ2-3; 9 positions match TRBD1. With V trimmed by 2 bases and J by 0 bases, 6 bases remained unmatched. Per the germline V gene, CDR1 is MGHRA and CDR2 is YSYEKL. The CDR3 loop spans 17 amino acids. CDR3 amino acids: CASSQRRDRVSTDTQYF. The CDR3 region has the DNA TGCGCCAGCAGCCAACGCCGGGACAGGGTTAGCACAGATACGCAGTATTTT.

Only a few counts were recorded for this clone. This chain connects TRBV18 to TRBJ2-2; perhaps TRBD2 as D (5 bases). Trimming pared 3 bases from V and 8 bases from J, leaving 7 bases between. There are 12 residues in the CDR3. The V gene's germline CDR1 is KGHSH and CDR2 LQKENI. The CDR3 region is CASSPTGGELFF. Written as DNA, the CDR3 is TGTGCCAGCTCACCCACGGGAGGGGAGCTGTTTTTT.

The V and J genes are TRBV7-2 and TRBJ2-7, with D hard to call. V shed 0 bases and J shed 6 bases, with 9 bases lying between them. The germline V gene has CDR1 SGHTA and CDR2 FQGNSA. The CDR3 runs 13 residues. The CDR3 protein is CASSLALIGEQYF. The CDR3 nucleotides are TGTGCCAGCAGCTTAGCTCTCATCGGCGAGCAGTACTTC.

The chain employs TRBV6-4 and TRBJ2-1; TRBD2 matches at 13 bases. Germline CDR1 is MRHNA and CDR2 is SNTAGT. The V gene end was trimmed by 5 bases and the J gene end by 4 bases; junction bases not matched to a gene: 2. The CDR3 has 15 amino acids. The CDR3 reads CASSLLAGGYNEQFF. The CDR3 DNA reads TGTGCCAGCAGTCTACTAGCGGGAGGGTACAATGAGCAGTTCTTC.

This clone was observed a single time. The chain recombines TRBV4-2 with TRBJ2-1, with D possibly being TRBD2 (5 bases). This CDR3 has 14 amino acids. Germline V CDR1 and CDR2: LGHNA, YNFKEQ. The V end lost 4 bases, the J end lost 10 bases, and 17 bases lay between the germline ends. The CDR3, as DNA: TGTGCCAGCAGCCTCGCTAGCAACCCTGGGGAGCAGTTCTTC. This encodes CASSLASNPGEQFF.

The rearrangement uses TRBV21-1 and TRBJ1-5; TRBD1, as called in the table, went unchecked against the DNA. TRBV21-1 constitutes a pseudogene. The CDR3 is 20 amino acids. Written as DNA, the CDR3 is TGTGCCAGCAGCAAATTCCGGACAGGAAACTTACTGGATAGCAATCAGCCCCAGCATTTT. This sequence encodes CASSKFRTGNLLDSNQPQHF.

The chain is built from TRBV14 and TRBJ2-3, with 7 bases fitting TRBD2. This CDR3 spans 15 amino acids. Germline V lookup: CDR1 SGHDN, CDR2 FVKESK. The V segment lost 4 bases and the J segment 1 base; nucleotides outside the gene matches: 5. DNA of the CDR3: TGTGCCAGCAGCCCGGCTAGCGGCCGCACAGATACGCAGTATTTT. Amino acid sequence: CASSPASGRTDTQYF.